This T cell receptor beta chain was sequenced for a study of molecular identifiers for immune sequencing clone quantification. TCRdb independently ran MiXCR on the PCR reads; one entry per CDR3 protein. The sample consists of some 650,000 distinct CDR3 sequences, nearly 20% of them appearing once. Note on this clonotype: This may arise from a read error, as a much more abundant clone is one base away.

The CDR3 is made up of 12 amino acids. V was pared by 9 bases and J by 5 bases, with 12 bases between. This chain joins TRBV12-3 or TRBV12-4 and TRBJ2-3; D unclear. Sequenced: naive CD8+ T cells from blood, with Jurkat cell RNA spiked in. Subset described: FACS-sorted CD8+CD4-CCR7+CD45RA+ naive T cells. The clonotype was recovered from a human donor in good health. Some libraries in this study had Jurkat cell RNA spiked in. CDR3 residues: CARSDPRDTQYF. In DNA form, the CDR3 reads TGTGCCAGAAGTGATCCCCGAGATACGCAGTATTTT.